This T cell receptor beta chain was recovered during a study of technical replicates of blood from several donors (dated by TCRdb to the late 2010s). To prepare the library, the immunoSEQ multiplex PCR assay was applied. What TCRdb holds here is the immuneACCESS table cut down to in-frame rearrangements. Part of the clones is not present; checked against another copy, under half of the missing clones reflect an unresolved V gene, and the others are unexplained. The sample contains 65,000 to 85,000 clones, about nine tenths of them found a single time. 0.25% to 0.35% of the sample goes to the ten largest clones. This clone was picked up one time. Its antigen is unknown. Nothing much larger sits one base from this clone, and base qualities are not available. The germline V gene yields SGHTA for CDR1 and FQGNSA for CDR2. From its cysteine to its phenylalanine, the CDR3 spans 16 amino acids. The sequence is cut down to CDR3 DNA, 48 bases in frame from base 1. Germline trimming amounts to 5 bases on V and 12 bases on J, with 17 as the count of junction bases outside the gene matches.

This receptor was obtained from a human donor in good health. The sample was T cells isolated from PBMCs. The rearrangement joined TRBV7-2 to TRBJ2-1; TRBD1 lines up with 9 middle nucleotides. The DNA sequence reads TGTGCCAGCAGCCCAAGCGGGACAGGGTGGGTTCTCGGGCAGTTCTTC. Its coded protein is CASSPSGTGWVLGQFF. Reference TRBV7-2 and TRBJ2-1 proteins supply the regions before and after the CDR3; the full variable domain is: GAGVSQSPSNKVTEKGKDVELRCDPISGHTALYWYRQSLGQGLEFLIYFQGNSAPDKSGLPSDRFSAERTGGSVSTLTIQRTQQEDSAVYLCASSPSGTGWVLGQFFGPGTRLTVL.